These T cell receptor beta chains were read from a single sample in a study of immune characterization of retroperitoneal liposarcoma. TCRdb called the PCR reads again in MiXCR, with one record for every CDR3 protein. The sample consists of some 4,100 distinct CDR3 sequences, roughly 29% of them appearing once. The sample was blood. Receptors were obtained from a female donor with retroperitoneal liposarcoma. The CDR3 runs from the conserved cysteine through the conserved F or W. A D gene is named only where the DNA matches it firmly. Rows may omit the clone size; those that give it use once, few, many or a size class.

clone size,V gene,J gene,D gene,CDR3 DNA,CDR3 protein
.,TRBV7-2,TRBJ2-1,TRBD2,TGTGCCAGCAGCTCCCCGGGACTAGCGAGAGAGACCCAGTTCTTC,CASSSPGLARETQFF
.,TRBV12-3/TRBV12-4,TRBJ2-5,TRBD1,TGTGCCAGCAGTCAGGGGGCGAGCCAAGAGACCCAGTACTTC,CASSQGASQETQYF
medium-sized,TRBV27,TRBJ2-5,TRBD1,TGTGCCATCCCCGGACAGGGGATTTCGGAGACCCAGTACTTC,CAIPGQGISETQYF
medium-sized,TRBV6-6,TRBJ2-2,.,TGTGCCAGCAGTTACCTCGCCCCTGGGGGGGAGCTGTTTTTT,CASSYLAPGGELFF
.,TRBV6-1,TRBJ2-5,.,TGTGCCAGCAGTGAATACCTGTGGGAGACCCAGTACTTC,CASSEYLWETQYF
medium-sized,TRBV6-1,TRBJ1-1,TRBD1,TGTGCCAGCAGTCCCAGACAGGGGGCGCAGAACACTGAAGCTTTCTTT,CASSPRQGAQNTEAFF
medium-sized,TRBV28,TRBJ1-1,.,TGTGCCAGCAGTCCTGGACAGTCGCGGGCTGAAGCTTTCTTT,CASSPGQSRAEAFF
.,TRBV4-2,TRBJ2-3,.,TGTGCCAGCAGCCCTAGGACGGATGACACAGATACGCAGTATTTT,CASSPRTDDTDTQYF
medium-sized,TRBV12-3/TRBV12-4,TRBJ1-4,TRBD1,TGTGCCAGCAGCCAGGGACAGGACCATGCAACTAATGAAAAACTGTTTTTT,CASSQGQDHATNEKLFF
.,TRBV12-3/TRBV12-4,TRBJ2-1,TRBD1,TGTGCCAGCAGTGTGACAGGGAGATCTCACAATGAGCAGTTCTTC,CASSVTGRSHNEQFF
.,TRBV6-1,TRBJ2-5,TRBD1,TGTGCCAGCAGTTATTACAGGGGCGGTGGGTACAATGAGCAGTACTTC,CASSYYRGGGYNEQYF
.,TRBV4-3,TRBJ2-1,TRBD1,TGCGCCAGCAGCCATCCCGGACAGGGGATGGTAGGTGAGCAGTTCTTC,CASSHPGQGMVGEQFF